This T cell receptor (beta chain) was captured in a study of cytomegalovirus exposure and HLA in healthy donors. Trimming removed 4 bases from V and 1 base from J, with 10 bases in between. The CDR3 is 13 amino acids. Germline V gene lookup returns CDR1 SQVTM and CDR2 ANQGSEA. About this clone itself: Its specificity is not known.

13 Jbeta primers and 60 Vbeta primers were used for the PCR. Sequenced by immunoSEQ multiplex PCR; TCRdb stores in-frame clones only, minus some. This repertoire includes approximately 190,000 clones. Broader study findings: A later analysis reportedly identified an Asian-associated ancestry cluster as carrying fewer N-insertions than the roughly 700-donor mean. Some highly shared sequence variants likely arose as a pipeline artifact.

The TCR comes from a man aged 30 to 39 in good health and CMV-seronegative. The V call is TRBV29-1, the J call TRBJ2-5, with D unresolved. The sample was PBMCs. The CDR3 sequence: CSVGLSFQETQYF. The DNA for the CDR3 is TGCAGCGTTGGACTCAGCTTCCAAGAGACCCAGTACTTC.